This TCR beta chain was captured in a study of prognosis after radiotherapy for stage I lung cancer. Study at large: About 7 of the patients had squamous cell carcinoma tumors, while about a dozen had adenocarcinoma tumors.

This clonotype occurred many times. Its antigen is not identified. Study findings and constraints: Lower values of Shannon entropy after stereotactic body radiation therapy were seen in patients who developed distant metastases.

The authors amplified TCR beta CDR3 from genomic DNA using two-round multiplex PCR. Specific primers for each TRBV and TRBJ gene were what first-round PCR used. TCRdb used MiXCR to reprocess the multiplex PCR reads, holding one entry per CDR3 protein. The sample lists 20,000 or so distinct CDR3 sequences, approximately 28% occurring once. Germline-derived CDR1 and CDR2 are MDHEN and SYDVKM. The CDR3 contains 12 residues. V gave up 10 bases and J gave up 3 bases, with 10 bases separating them. The sequence came from a donor aged 50 or older with non-small cell lung cancer. The rearrangement joins TRBV28 to TRBJ1-5; D is unclear. The sample was PBMCs, taken before or after stereotactic body radiation therapy (not recorded which). The CDR3 loop reads CATSDPNQPQHF. CDR3 sequence (DNA): TGTGCCACCTCCGATCCCAATCAGCCCCAGCATTTT.